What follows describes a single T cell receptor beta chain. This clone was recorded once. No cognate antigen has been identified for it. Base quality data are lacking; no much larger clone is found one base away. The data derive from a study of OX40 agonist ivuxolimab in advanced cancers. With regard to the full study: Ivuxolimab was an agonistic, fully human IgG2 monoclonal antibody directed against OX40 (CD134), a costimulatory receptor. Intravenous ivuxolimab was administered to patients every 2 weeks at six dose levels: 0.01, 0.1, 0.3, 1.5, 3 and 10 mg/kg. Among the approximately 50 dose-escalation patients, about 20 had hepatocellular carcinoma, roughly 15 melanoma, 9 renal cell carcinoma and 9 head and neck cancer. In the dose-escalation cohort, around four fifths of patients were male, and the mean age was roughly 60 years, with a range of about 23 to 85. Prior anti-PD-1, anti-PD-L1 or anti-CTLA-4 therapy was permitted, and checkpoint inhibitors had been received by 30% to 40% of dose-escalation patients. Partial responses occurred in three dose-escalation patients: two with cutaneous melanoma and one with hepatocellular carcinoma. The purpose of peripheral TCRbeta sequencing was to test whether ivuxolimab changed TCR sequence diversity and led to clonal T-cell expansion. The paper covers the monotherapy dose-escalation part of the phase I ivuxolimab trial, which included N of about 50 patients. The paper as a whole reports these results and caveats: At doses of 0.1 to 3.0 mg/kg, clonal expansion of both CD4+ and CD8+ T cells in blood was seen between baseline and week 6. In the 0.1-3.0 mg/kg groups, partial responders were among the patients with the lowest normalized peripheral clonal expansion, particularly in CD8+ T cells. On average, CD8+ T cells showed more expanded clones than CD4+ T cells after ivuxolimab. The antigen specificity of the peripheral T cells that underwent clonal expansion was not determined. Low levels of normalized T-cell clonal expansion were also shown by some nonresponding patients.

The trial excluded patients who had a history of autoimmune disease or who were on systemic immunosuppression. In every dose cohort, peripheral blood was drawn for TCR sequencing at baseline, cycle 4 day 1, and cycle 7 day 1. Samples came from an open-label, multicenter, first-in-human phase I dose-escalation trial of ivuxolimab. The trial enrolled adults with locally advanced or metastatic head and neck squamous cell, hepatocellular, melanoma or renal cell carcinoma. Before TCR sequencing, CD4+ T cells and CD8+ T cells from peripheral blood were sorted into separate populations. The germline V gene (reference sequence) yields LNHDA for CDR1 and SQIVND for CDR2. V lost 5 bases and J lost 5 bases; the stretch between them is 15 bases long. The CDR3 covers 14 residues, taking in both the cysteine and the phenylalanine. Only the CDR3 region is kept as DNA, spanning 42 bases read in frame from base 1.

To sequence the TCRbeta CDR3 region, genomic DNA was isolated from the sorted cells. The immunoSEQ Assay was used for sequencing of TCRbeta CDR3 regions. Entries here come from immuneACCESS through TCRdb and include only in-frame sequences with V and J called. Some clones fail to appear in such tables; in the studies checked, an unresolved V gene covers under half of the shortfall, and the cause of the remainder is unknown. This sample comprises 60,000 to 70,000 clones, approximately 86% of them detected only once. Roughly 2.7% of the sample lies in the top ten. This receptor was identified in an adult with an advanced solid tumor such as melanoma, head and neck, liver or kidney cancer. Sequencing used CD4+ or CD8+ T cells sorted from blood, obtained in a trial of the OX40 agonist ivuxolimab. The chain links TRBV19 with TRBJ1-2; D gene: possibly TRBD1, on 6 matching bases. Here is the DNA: TGTGCCAGTAGTCCTCAACAGGGAAATTATGGCTACACCTTC. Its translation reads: CASSPQQGNYGYTF.